The present T cell receptor (beta chain) was sequenced within a study of cytomegalovirus exposure and HLA in healthy donors. Study results and caveats: Follow-up analysis found HLA locus-dependent TCR association rates, highest for DRB1 and lowest for HLA-C. The only immune exposure information that was available was CMV serostatus. The likely origin of a cluster of highly shared sequence variants was a sequencing artifact.

CDR3 length: 13 residues. V was clipped by 6 bases and J by 4 bases, with 13 bases between them. In germline, CDR1 is SNHLY, CDR2 FYNNEI. Participants comprised healthy donors of bone marrow. Amplification used 60 Vbeta primers and 13 Jbeta primers. Clones were sequenced by immunoSEQ multiplex PCR, and TCRdb holds only the in-frame ones, with some missing. The table includes 110,000 to 150,000 clones, around 72% detected once. Note on this clone: The target antigen is unknown.

The rearrangement uses TRBV2 and TRBJ2-7; the D gene is possibly TRBD1 (5 bases). The origin of this receptor is a man between 18 and 35 years old in good health and CMV-seropositive. Input material: PBMCs. CDR3: CASRPVSGYEQYF. CDR3 sequence (DNA): TGTGCCAGCAGGCCGGTATCAGGGTACGAGCAGTACTTC.